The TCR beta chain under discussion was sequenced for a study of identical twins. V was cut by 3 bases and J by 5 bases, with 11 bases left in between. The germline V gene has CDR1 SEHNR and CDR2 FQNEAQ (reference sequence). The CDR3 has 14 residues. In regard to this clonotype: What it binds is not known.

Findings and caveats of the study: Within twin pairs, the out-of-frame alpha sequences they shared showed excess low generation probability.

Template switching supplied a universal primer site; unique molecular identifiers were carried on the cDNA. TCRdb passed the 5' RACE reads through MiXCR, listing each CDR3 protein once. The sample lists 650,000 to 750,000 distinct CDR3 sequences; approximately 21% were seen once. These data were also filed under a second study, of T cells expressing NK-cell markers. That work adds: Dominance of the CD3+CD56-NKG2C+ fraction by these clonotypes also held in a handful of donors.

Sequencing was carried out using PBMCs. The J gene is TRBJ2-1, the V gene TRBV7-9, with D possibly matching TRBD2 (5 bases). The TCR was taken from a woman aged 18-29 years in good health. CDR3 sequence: CASSFERWDNEQFF. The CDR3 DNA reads TGTGCCAGCAGCTTCGAGCGGTGGGACAATGAGCAGTTCTTC.